Listed below are T cell receptor beta chains from one sample, sequenced in a study of blood T cell repertoires in COVID-19. Repertoires were generated with immunoSEQ multiplex PCR, while TCRdb's copy carries only in-frame clones and drops some. The sample carries roughly 300,000 clones, approximately 84% recorded once. The sequenced sample was PBMCs or T cells enriched from blood (not recorded which). These TCRs come from a woman younger than 35 who had recovered from COVID-19. Each CDR3 is given with its conserved first and last residue. D genes are given only for firm matches. Where a row states a size, it is once, few, many or the class of an expanded clone; other rows omit it.

v_call	d_call	j_call	clone_size	cdr3_aa	cdr3_nt
TRBV19	.	TRBJ1-6	.	CASSTTEGSYNSPLHF	TGTGCCAGTAGTACGACCGAGGGATCCTATAATTCACCCCTCCACTTT
TRBV4-1	.	TRBJ1-6	.	CASSQDGVSNSPLHF	TGCGCCAGCAGCCAAGACGGGGTTAGTAATTCACCCCTCCACTTT
TRBV28	TRBD1	TRBJ1-5	.	CASSPGTGNQPQHF	TGTGCCAGCAGTCCGGGGACAGGCAATCAGCCCCAGCATTTT
TRBV9	.	TRBJ1-1	.	CASSVAGRMNTEAFF	TGTGCCAGCAGCGTAGCAGGGAGGATGAACACTGAAGCTTTCTTT
TRBV30	.	TRBJ2-7	.	CAWSLAGEQYF	TGTGCCTGGAGTTTGGCGGGGGAGCAGTACTTC
TRBV7-9	.	TRBJ1-3	once	CASSLPENTIYF	TGTGCCAGCAGCTTACCCGAGAACACCATATATTTT
TRBV11-3	TRBD1	TRBJ2-2	.	CASSAYPGQGGSGELFF	TGTGCCAGCAGCGCTTACCCGGGACAGGGAGGCTCCGGGGAGCTGTTTTTT
TRBV5-4	TRBD2	TRBJ2-5	.	CASSFDLAGFQETQYF	TGTGCCAGCAGCTTTGATCTAGCGGGGTTCCAAGAGACCCAGTACTTC
TRBV28	TRBD1	TRBJ1-3	.	CASRDRGRSGNTIYF	TGTGCCAGCAGGGACAGGGGGCGGTCTGGAAACACCATATATTTT
TRBV28	.	TRBJ1-6	.	CASSLLPGVYSPLHF	TGTGCCAGCAGTTTATTGCCAGGGGTTTACTCACCCCTCCACTTT
TRBV1	.	TRBJ1-4	.	CTSSQVTGGDWNEKLFF	TGCACCAGCAGCCAAGTAACAGGGGGCGATTGGAATGAAAAACTGTTTTTT
TRBV19	.	TRBJ2-1	.	CASSATGLSSYNEQFF	TGTGCCAGTAGTGCGACAGGCCTAAGCTCCTACAATGAGCAGTTCTTC
TRBV27	TRBD2	TRBJ2-3	.	CASSIIGLAGTDTQYF	TGTGCCAGCAGTATCATTGGACTAGCCGGCACAGATACGCAGTATTTT
TRBV7-3	TRBD1	TRBJ1-1	once	CASSLMGTGTGEAFF	TGTGCCAGCAGCTTAATGGGTACCGGGACAGGAGAAGCTTTCTTT
TRBV27	TRBD1	TRBJ2-7	.	CAGRGQGGEQYF	TGTGCCGGGCGGGGACAGGGGGGAGAGCAGTACTTC
TRBV11-2	TRBD2	TRBJ2-7	.	CASSLLAGAGYEQYF	TGTGCCAGCAGCCTCCTAGCGGGAGCCGGCTACGAGCAGTACTTC
TRBV25-1	.	TRBJ2-1	.	CASPKAPDIYNYNEQFF	TGTGCCAGCCCCAAGGCCCCAGACATCTACAATTACAATGAGCAGTTCTTC
TRBV2	.	TRBJ2-1	.	CASGYRGRDNEQFF	TGTGCCAGTGGATACAGGGGGAGGGACAATGAGCAGTTCTTC
TRBV28	.	TRBJ1-5	few	CASSFITGGNQPQHF	TGTGCCAGCAGCTTCATTACTGGGGGGAATCAGCCCCAGCATTTT
TRBV2	.	TRBJ2-7	.	CASSSRYEQYF	TGTGCCAGCAGCTCTAGATACGAGCAGTACTTC
TRBV24-1	TRBD1	TRBJ2-1	few	CATSITGTGNNEQFF	TGTGCCACCTCTATTACCGGGACAGGGAACAATGAGCAGTTCTTC
TRBV5-6	TRBD2	TRBJ2-7	.	CASSLRTSGTPPAYEQYF	TGTGCCAGCAGCCTCCGGACTAGCGGGACCCCTCCAGCCTACGAGCAGTACTTC
TRBV28	.	TRBJ1-3	.	CASRPTTDGNTIYF	TGTGCCAGCAGACCAACGACAGATGGAAACACCATATATTTT
TRBV5-6	TRBD1	TRBJ1-4	.	CASSFYRGEKLFF	TGTGCCAGCAGCTTCTACAGGGGTGAAAAACTGTTTTTT
TRBV30	TRBD1	TRBJ1-2	.	CAWSVRQGALYGYTF	TGTGCCTGGAGTGTCCGACAGGGGGCCTTGTATGGCTACACCTTC
TRBV28	.	TRBJ1-2	once	CASLPGGALGGYTF	TGTGCCAGCCTCCCGGGGGGGGCCTTGGGAGGCTACACCTTC
TRBV6-4	TRBD1	TRBJ1-5	.	CASKRPDRVDQPQHF	TGTGCCAGCAAGCGACCCGACAGGGTGGATCAGCCCCAGCATTTT
TRBV11-2	.	TRBJ1-6	.	CASSLPPGSSSYNSPLHF	TGTGCCAGCAGCTTACCCCCGGGATCGAGCTCCTATAATTCACCCCTCCACTTT
TRBV18	.	TRBJ2-3	.	CASSPAVMDTQYF	TGTGCCAGCTCACCAGCAGTCATGGATACGCAGTATTTT
TRBV28	TRBD1	TRBJ1-6	.	CASSFDRGLGSPLHF	TGTGCCAGCTCGTTCGACAGGGGATTGGGGTCACCCCTCCACTTT
TRBV19	.	TRBJ1-2	once	CASSAGTYYGYTF	TGTGCCAGTAGCGCCGGGACTTACTATGGCTACACCTTC
TRBV25-1	TRBD1	TRBJ1-2	.	CASSESGTGAFNYGYTF	TGTGCCAGCAGTGAATCGGGGACAGGGGCTTTTAACTATGGCTACACCTTC
TRBV5-1	.	TRBJ1-1	.	CASSPLVTGLKTEAFF	TGCGCCAGCAGCCCTTTGGTTACGGGGTTGAAGACTGAAGCTTTCTTT
TRBV5-1	.	TRBJ1-1	.	CASSRGNTEAFF	TGCGCCAGCAGCAGGGGGAACACTGAAGCTTTCTTT
TRBV18	.	TRBJ2-5	.	CASSPPTRGETQYF	TGTGCCAGCTCACCACCGACAAGAGGGGAGACCCAGTACTTC
TRBV5-6	TRBD2	TRBJ2-7	.	CASSLLGRGYEQYF	TGTGCCAGCAGCTTGTTGGGGAGGGGCTACGAGCAGTACTTC
TRBV18	.	TRBJ1-3	.	CASSPGLSNGNTIYF	TGTGCCAGCTCACCAGGGCTCAGTAATGGAAACACCATATATTTT
TRBV2	TRBD2	TRBJ2-6	.	CASGRTSHSGANVLTF	TGTGCCAGCGGTCGGACTAGCCACTCTGGGGCCAACGTCCTGACTTTC
TRBV5-4	TRBD2	TRBJ2-5	.	CASSFSGGVIETQYF	TGTGCCAGCAGCTTTAGCGGGGGGGTTATAGAGACCCAGTACTTC
TRBV2	.	TRBJ1-3	.	CASRALISGNTIYF	TGTGCCAGCAGGGCCCTGATTTCTGGAAACACCATATATTTT
TRBV28	TRBD2	TRBJ2-6	many	CASSSRAGEYLFGANVLTF	TGTGCCAGCAGTTCCAGGGCGGGAGAATACCTTTTTGGGGCCAACGTCCTGACTTTC
TRBV9	.	TRBJ1-2	.	CASSESGPGGYGYTF	TGTGCCAGCAGCGAGTCCGGGCCGGGAGGCTATGGCTACACCTTC
TRBV5-3	.	TRBJ1-2	.	CARSYDSRKNYGYTF	TGTGCCAGAAGCTACGACAGCCGCAAGAACTATGGCTACACCTTC
TRBV7-8	.	TRBJ1-5	.	CASSLAGGKIQPQHF	TGTGCCAGCAGCTTAGCAGGGGGTAAGATTCAGCCCCAGCATTTT
TRBV7-2	.	TRBJ1-5	.	CASSEGHSNQPQHF	TGTGCCAGCAGCGAGGGACATAGCAATCAGCCCCAGCATTTT
TRBV30	.	TRBJ2-1	.	CAWTEDRYNEQFF	TGTGCCTGGACCGAGGACAGATACAATGAGCAGTTCTTC
TRBV2	TRBD1	TRBJ1-3	few	CASSGGQGPGNTIYF	TGTGCCAGCAGTGGAGGACAGGGGCCTGGAAACACCATATATTTT
TRBV29-1	.	TRBJ1-2	.	CSVEGAESYTF	TGCAGCGTTGAGGGAGCTGAGAGCTACACCTTC
TRBV2	TRBD1	TRBJ2-7	.	CASSDRGTGAYEQYF	TGTGCCAGCAGTGACAGGGGGACAGGGGCTTACGAGCAGTACTTC
TRBV10-3	TRBD1	TRBJ1-1	.	CAISQGAMNTEAFF	TGTGCCATCAGTCAGGGGGCTATGAACACTGAAGCTTTCTTT
TRBV9	.	TRBJ2-1	.	CASSGGHSAYNEQFF	TGTGCCAGCAGCGGGGGCCACAGTGCCTACAATGAGCAGTTCTTC
TRBV6-5	TRBD1	TRBJ2-7	.	CASRAPTGVEQYF	TGTGCCAGCAGGGCCCCGACAGGGGTCGAGCAGTACTTC